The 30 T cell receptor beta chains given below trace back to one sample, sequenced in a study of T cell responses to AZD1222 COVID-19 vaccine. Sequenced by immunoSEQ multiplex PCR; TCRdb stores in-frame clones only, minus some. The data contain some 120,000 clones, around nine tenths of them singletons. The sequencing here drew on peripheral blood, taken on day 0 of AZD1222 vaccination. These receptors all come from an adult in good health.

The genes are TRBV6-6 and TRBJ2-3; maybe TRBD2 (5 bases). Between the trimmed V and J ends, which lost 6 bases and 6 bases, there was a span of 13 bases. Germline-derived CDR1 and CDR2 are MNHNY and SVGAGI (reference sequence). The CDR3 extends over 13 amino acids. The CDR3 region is CASSRDGKDTQYF. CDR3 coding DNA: TGTGCCAGCAGCCGCGACGGGAAGGATACGCAGTATTTT.

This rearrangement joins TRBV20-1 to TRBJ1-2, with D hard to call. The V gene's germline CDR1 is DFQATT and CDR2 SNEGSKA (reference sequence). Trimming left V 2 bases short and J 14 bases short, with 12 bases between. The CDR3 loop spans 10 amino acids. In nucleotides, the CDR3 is TGCAGTGCTAGAACGGAGGCTGAGACCTTC. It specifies CSARTEAETF.

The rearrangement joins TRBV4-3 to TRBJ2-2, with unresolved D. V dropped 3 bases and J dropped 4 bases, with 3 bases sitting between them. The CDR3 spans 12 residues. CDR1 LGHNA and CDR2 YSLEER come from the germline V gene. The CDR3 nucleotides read TGCGCCAGCAGCCAGGGCACCGGGGAGCTGTTTTTT. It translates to CASSQGTGELFF.

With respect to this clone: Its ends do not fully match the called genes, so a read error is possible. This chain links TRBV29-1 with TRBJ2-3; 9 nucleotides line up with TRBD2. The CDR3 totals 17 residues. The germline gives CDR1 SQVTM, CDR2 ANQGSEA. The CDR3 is CRVAGGLAGGDTDTQYF. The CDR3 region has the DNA TGCCGCGTTGCGGGGGGGCTCGCGGGGGGAGACACAGATACGCAGTATTTT.

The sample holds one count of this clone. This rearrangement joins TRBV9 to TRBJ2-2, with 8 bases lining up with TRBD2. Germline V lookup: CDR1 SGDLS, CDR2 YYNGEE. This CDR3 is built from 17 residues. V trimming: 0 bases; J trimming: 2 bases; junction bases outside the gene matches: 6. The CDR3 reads CASSVALAGGNTGELFF. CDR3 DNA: TGTGCCAGCAGCGTAGCTCTGGCGGGAGGAAACACCGGGGAGCTGTTTTTT.

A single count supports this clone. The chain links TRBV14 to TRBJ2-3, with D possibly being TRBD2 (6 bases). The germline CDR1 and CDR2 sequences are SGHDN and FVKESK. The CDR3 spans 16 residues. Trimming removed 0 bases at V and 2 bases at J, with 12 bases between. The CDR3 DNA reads TGTGCCAGCAGCCAAGATCTTAGCGGTCACACAGATACGCAGTATTTT. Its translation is CASSQDLSGHTDTQYF.

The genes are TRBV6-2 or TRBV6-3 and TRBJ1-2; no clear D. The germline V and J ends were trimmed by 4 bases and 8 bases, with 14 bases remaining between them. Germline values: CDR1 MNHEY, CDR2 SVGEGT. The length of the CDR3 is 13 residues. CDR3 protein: CASSSDGIKGYTF. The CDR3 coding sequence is TGTGCCAGCAGTTCCGATGGGATTAAGGGCTACACCTTC.

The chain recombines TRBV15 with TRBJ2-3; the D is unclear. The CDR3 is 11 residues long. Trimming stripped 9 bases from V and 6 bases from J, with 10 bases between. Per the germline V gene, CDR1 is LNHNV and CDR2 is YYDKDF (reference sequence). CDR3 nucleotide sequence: TGTGCCACATCCCTGGACGATACGCAGTATTTT. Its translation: CATSLDDTQYF.

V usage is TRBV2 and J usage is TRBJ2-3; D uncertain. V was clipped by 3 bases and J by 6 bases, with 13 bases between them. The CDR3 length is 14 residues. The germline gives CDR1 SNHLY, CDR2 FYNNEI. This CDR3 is CASSEAGIIDTQYF. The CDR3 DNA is TGTGCCAGCAGTGAGGCAGGTATCATTGATACGCAGTATTTT.

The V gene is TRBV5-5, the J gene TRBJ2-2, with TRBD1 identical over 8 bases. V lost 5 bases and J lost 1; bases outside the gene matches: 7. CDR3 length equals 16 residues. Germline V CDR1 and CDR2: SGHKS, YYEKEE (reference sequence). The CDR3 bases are TGTGCCAGCAGTTTACCGGACAGGGTGAACACCGGGGAGCTGTTTTTT. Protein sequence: CASSLPDRVNTGELFF.

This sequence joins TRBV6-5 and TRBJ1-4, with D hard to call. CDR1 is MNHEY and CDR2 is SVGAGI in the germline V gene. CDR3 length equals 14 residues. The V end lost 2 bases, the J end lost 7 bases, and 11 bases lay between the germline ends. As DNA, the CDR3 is TGTGCCAGCAGTTACGGGAGGGTGGGTGAAAAACTGTTTTTT. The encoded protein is CASSYGRVGEKLFF.

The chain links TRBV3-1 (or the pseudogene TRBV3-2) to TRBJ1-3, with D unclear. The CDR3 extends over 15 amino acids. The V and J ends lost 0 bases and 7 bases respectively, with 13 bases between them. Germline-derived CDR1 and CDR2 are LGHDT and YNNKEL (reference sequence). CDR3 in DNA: TGTGCCAGCAGCCAAGAGAAGGCAGGATCTAACACCATATATTTT. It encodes CASSQEKAGSNTIYF.

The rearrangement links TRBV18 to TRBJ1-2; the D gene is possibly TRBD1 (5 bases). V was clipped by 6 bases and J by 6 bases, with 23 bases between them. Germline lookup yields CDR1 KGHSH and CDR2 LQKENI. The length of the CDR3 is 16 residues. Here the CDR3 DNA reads TGTGCCAGCTCCGAACGGCAGGGCCATGTTGCGGATGGCTACACCTTC. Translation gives CASSERQGHVADGYTF.

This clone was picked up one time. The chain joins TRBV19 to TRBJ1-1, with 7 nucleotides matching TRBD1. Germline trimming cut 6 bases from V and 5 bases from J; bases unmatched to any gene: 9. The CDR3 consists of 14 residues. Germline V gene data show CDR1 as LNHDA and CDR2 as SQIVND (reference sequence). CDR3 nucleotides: TGTGCCAGTAGGGCAGGGGGGGGCTGGACTGAAGCTTTCTTT. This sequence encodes CASRAGGGWTEAFF.

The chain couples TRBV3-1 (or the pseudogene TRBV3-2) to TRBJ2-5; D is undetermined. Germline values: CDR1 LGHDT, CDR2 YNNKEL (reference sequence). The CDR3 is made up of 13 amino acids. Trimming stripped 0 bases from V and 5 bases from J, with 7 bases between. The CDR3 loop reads CASSQEMRETQYF. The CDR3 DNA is TGTGCCAGCAGCCAAGAAATGAGGGAGACCCAGTACTTC.

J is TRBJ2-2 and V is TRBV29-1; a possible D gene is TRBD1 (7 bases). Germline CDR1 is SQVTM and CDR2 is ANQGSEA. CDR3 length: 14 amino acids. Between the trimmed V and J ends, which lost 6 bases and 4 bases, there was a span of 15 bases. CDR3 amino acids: CSVSNRGGTGELFF. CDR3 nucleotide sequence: TGCAGCGTCAGTAACAGGGGAGGCACCGGGGAGCTGTTTTTT.

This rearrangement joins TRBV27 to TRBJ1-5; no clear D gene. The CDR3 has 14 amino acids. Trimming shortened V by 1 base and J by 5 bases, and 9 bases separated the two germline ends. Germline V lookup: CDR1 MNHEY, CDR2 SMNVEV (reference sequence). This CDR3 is CASSLYAGDQPQHF. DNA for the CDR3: TGTGCCAGCAGTTTATATGCAGGCGATCAGCCCCAGCATTTT.

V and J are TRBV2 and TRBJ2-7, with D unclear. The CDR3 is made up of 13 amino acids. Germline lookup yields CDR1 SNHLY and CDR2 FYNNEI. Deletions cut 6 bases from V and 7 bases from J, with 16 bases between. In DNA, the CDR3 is TGTGCCAGCAGCCCACCTCTCGTCGGAGAGCAGTACTTC. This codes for CASSPPLVGEQYF.

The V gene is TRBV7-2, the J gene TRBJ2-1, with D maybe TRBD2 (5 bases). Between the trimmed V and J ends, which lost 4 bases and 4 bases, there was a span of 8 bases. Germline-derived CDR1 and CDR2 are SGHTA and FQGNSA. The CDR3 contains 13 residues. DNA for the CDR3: TGTGCCAGCAGCTCAACGGGGTACAATGAGCAGTTCTTC. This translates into CASSSTGYNEQFF. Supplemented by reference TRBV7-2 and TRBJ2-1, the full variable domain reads GAGVSQSPSNKVTEKGKDVELRCDPISGHTALYWYRQSLGQGLEFLIYFQGNSAPDKSGLPSDRFSAERTGGSVSTLTIQRTQQEDSAVYLCASSSTGYNEQFFGPGTRLTVL.

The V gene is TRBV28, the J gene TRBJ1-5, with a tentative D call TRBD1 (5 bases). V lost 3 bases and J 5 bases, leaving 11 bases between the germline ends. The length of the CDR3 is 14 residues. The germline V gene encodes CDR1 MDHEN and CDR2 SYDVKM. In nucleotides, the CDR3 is TGTGCCAGCAGTTTGGTGGGGGAAGATCAGCCCCAGCATTTT. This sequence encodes CASSLVGEDQPQHF.

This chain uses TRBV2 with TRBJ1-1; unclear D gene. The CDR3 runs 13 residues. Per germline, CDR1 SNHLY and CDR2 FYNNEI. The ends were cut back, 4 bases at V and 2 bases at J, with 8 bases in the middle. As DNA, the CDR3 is TGTGCCAGCAGTGTATCCGAAAACACTGAAGCTTTCTTT. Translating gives CASSVSENTEAFF.

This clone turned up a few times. CDR3 coding DNA: TGTGCCAGTAGTATAGATCTGGGAGTGGGCCTCGAGACCCAGTACTTC. Translation gives CASSIDLGVGLETQYF. The V gene is TRBV19, the J gene TRBJ2-5, with a weak D call TRBD2 (5 bases). Trimming cost V 0 bases and J 5 bases, with 16 bases left between them. The germline V gene encodes CDR1 LNHDA and CDR2 SQIVND (reference sequence). CDR3 size: 16 residues.

The CDR3 is CASSQDEASGPYEQYF. Here the CDR3 DNA reads TGCGCCAGCAGCCAAGATGAGGCTAGCGGACCCTACGAGCAGTACTTC. The genes are TRBV4-3 and TRBJ2-7; 7 nucleotides line up with TRBD2. Trimming removed 0 bases from V and 2 bases from J; junction bases left unmatched: 7. CDR1 and CDR2 from the germline V gene are LGHNA and YSLEER. The CDR3 sequence is 16 residues long.

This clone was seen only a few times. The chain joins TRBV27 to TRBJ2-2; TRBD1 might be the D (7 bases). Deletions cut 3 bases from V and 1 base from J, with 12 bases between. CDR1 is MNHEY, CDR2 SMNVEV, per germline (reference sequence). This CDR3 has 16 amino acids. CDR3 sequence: CASSFGGGRNTGELFF. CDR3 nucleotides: TGTGCCAGCAGTTTTGGAGGGGGCAGGAACACCGGGGAGCTGTTTTTT.

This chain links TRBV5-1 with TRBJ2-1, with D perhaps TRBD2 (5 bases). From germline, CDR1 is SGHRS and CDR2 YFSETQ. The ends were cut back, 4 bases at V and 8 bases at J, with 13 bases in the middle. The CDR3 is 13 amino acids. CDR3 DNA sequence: TGCGCCAGCAGCAGCCGCGAGAGGGATGAGCAGTTCTTC. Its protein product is CASSSRERDEQFF.

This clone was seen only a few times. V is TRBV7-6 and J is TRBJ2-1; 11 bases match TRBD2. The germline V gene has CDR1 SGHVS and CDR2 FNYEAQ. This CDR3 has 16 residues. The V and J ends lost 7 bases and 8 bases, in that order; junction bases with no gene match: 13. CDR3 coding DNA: TGTGCCAGCATCCCCCGGAGACTAGCGGGAACGGATGAGCAGTTCTTC. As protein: CASIPRRLAGTDEQFF.

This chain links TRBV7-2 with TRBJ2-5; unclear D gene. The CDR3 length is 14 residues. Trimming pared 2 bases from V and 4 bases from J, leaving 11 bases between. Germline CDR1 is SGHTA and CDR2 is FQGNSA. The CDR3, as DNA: TGTGCCAGCAGCTTACAGCTGATGGGAGAGACCCAGTACTTC. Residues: CASSLQLMGETQYF.

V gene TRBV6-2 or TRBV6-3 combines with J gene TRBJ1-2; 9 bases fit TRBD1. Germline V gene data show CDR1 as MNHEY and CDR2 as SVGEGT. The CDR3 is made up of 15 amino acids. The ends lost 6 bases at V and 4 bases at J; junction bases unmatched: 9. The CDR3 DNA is TGTGCCAGCAGCTCTACAGGGGGCGCGCCCTATGGCTACACCTTC. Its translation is CASSSTGGAPYGYTF.

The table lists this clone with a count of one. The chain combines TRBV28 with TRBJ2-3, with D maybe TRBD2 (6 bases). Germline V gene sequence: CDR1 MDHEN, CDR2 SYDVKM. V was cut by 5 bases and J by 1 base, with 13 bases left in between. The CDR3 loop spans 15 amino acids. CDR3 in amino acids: CASSNQGGGTDTQYF. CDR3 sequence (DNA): TGTGCCAGCAGTAATCAGGGCGGGGGCACAGATACGCAGTATTTT.

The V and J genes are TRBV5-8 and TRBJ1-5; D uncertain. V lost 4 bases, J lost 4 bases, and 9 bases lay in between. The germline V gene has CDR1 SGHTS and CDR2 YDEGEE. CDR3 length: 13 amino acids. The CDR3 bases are TGTGCCAGCAGCCCCCGGAGGAATCAGCCCCAGCATTTT. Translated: CASSPRRNQPQHF.